These T cell receptor beta chains were read from a single sample in a study of T cells in Graves' hyperthyroidism and ophthalmopathy. MiXCR was run by TCRdb on the multiplex PCR reads, yielding one entry per CDR3 protein. There are about 380,000 distinct CDR3 sequences in the sample; roughly 14% occur only once, and about a fifth lies in the top ten. The sequenced sample was blood. These TCRs come from a man aged 30 to 45 with Graves' hyperthyroidism that later progressed to Graves' ophthalmopathy. CDR3s include the opening cysteine and the closing phenylalanine or tryptophan. A D gene is named only where the DNA matches it firmly. Rows give clone size only sometimes, using once, few, many, or a class for an expanded clone.

d_call	v_call	clone_size	j_call	cdr3_aa	cdr3_nt
-	TRBV11-3	many	TRBJ2-7	CASSFQTSYEQYF	TGTGCCAGCAGCTTCCAGACTAGCTACGAGCAGTACTTC
TRBD2	TRBV29-1	many	TRBJ2-5	CSVCTSGGGETQYF	TGCAGCGTGTGCACTAGCGGGGGTGGAGAGACCCAGTACTTC
-	TRBV10-1	few	TRBJ2-1	CASPEDDNFNEQFF	TGCGCCAGCCCAGAGGACGACAACTTCAATGAGCAGTTCTTC
-	TRBV6-1	few	TRBJ2-2	CASWRLNTGELFF	TGTGCCAGCTGGAGGCTCAACACCGGGGAGCTGTTTTTT
-	TRBV29-1	-	TRBJ2-2	CSVGRGNRNHGELFF	TGCAGCGTTGGGAGGGGGAATCGAAATCACGGGGAGCTGTTTTTT
-	TRBV20-1	few	TRBJ2-1	CSASPHEQFF	TGCAGTGCTAGCCCCCATGAGCAGTTCTTC
-	TRBV19	many	TRBJ1-1	CATNQERRDTEAFF	TGTGCCACCAACCAGGAGCGGAGAGACACTGAAGCTTTCTTT
TRBD1	TRBV6-2/TRBV6-3	many	TRBJ2-1	CASRRDRGYNEQFF	TGTGCCAGCAGAAGGGACAGGGGATACAATGAGCAGTTCTTC
TRBD1	TRBV9	few	TRBJ2-7	CASSPRQGGDEQYF	TGTGCCAGCAGCCCTCGACAGGGGGGGGACGAGCAGTACTTC
-	TRBV6-1	medium-sized	TRBJ1-2	CASSPSTGTSYGYTF	TGTGCCAGCAGTCCGTCGACCGGGACGTCTTATGGCTACACCTTC
-	TRBV10-3	many	TRBJ2-7	CAISEQQGIPYEQYF	TGTGCCATCAGTGAGCAACAGGGAATCCCCTACGAGCAGTACTTC
-	TRBV20-1	few	TRBJ2-2	CSARVPGRGTGELFF	TGCAGTGCTAGAGTCCCAGGGAGAGGAACCGGGGAGCTGTTTTTT
TRBD2	TRBV5-1	-	TRBJ2-5	CASTYSGTFKETQYF	TGCGCCAGCACCTATAGCGGGACCTTTAAAGAGACCCAGTACTTC
-	TRBV20-1	-	TRBJ2-3	CSARPLDTQYF	TGCAGTGCTAGACCCTTAGATACGCAGTATTTT
TRBD1	TRBV5-4	-	TRBJ1-1	CASSRYGQGGTEAFF	TGTGCCAGCAGCAGATACGGACAGGGGGGCACTGAAGCTTTCTTT
-	TRBV6-1	many	TRBJ1-1	CASSRKENTEAFF	TGTGCCAGCAGCAGGAAGGAGAACACTGAAGCTTTCTTT
-	TRBV30	many	TRBJ1-2	CARGVGDGYTF	TGTGCCCGCGGTGTAGGGGATGGCTACACCTTC
-	TRBV20-1	-	TRBJ1-5	CSVTRQSNQPQHF	TGCAGTGTTACGAGACAGAGCAATCAGCCCCAGCATTTT
-	TRBV7-8	many	TRBJ1-5	CASSQTDRGNQPQHF	TGTGCCAGCAGCCAGACCGACAGAGGCAATCAGCCCCAGCATTTT
-	TRBV12-3/TRBV12-4	-	TRBJ2-2	CASSRPGMNTGELFF	TGTGCCAGCAGCCGCCCAGGCATGAACACCGGGGAGCTGTTTTTT
-	TRBV30	many	TRBJ2-3	CAWSMGGSSTDTQYF	TGTGCCTGGAGTATGGGTGGCTCTAGCACAGATACGCAGTATTTT
TRBD1	TRBV7-9	many	TRBJ2-1	CASRPGGYNEQFF	TGTGCCAGCAGGCCAGGGGGTTACAATGAGCAGTTCTTC
-	TRBV28	many	TRBJ2-2	CASSKPGTGELFF	TGTGCCAGCAGTAAACCCGGGACCGGGGAGCTGTTTTTT
-	TRBV12-3/TRBV12-4	-	TRBJ2-7	CASSNNYEQYF	TGTGCCAGCAGCAACAACTACGAGCAGTACTTC
-	TRBV15	few	TRBJ2-7	CATSRMDWSSYEQYF	TGTGCCACCAGCCGGATGGACTGGAGCTCCTACGAGCAGTACTTC
-	TRBV9	-	TRBJ2-3	CASSVGGYTDTQYF	TGTGCCAGCAGCGTAGGAGGGTACACAGATACGCAGTATTTT
TRBD1	TRBV18	-	TRBJ2-5	CASSPGQKQETQYF	TGTGCCAGCTCACCGGGACAGAAACAAGAGACCCAGTACTTC
-	TRBV28	many	TRBJ2-5	CASSRPTEETQYF	TGTGCCAGCAGCCGGCCAACGGAGGAGACCCAGTACTTC
-	TRBV20-1	-	TRBJ1-2	CSARGGVDYGYTF	TGCAGTGCTAGAGGGGGGGTTGACTATGGCTACACCTTC
-	TRBV20-1	few	TRBJ2-3	CSAPLASTDTQYF	TGCAGTGCTCCCCTTGCTAGCACAGATACGCAGTATTTT
TRBD2	TRBV13	-	TRBJ2-1	CASSQRGLAGAYNEQFF	TGTGCCAGCAGCCAAAGAGGACTAGCGGGGGCCTACAATGAGCAGTTCTTC
TRBD1	TRBV6-1	many	TRBJ1-5	CASFQGTGGGWNQPQHF	TGTGCCAGCTTCCAGGGGACAGGGGGCGGGTGGAATCAGCCCCAGCATTTT
-	TRBV12-3/TRBV12-4	few	TRBJ2-7	CASSFGGLWEQYF	TGTGCCAGCAGTTTTGGGGGGCTCTGGGAGCAGTACTTC
TRBD1	TRBV10-3	-	TRBJ1-2	CAISVQGHGYTF	TGTGCCATCAGTGTACAGGGGCATGGCTACACCTTC
-	TRBV12-3/TRBV12-4	many	TRBJ1-5	CASSLTVHSNQPQHF	TGTGCCAGCAGTTTGACAGTTCATAGCAATCAGCCCCAGCATTTT
TRBD2	TRBV28	few	TRBJ2-1	CASRSVFGGALDNEQFF	TGTGCCAGCAGATCGGTCTTCGGGGGGGCCTTGGATAATGAGCAGTTCTTC
-	TRBV12-3/TRBV12-4	few	TRBJ1-5	CASSPTWGALSNQPQHF	TGTGCCAGCAGCCCAACCTGGGGGGCCCTTAGCAATCAGCCCCAGCATTTT
TRBD2	TRBV27	-	TRBJ2-1	CATSAGGTYNEQFF	TGTGCCACCTCAGCGGGGGGAACCTACAATGAGCAGTTCTTC
TRBD2	TRBV5-5	-	TRBJ2-6	CASSQGLLAGISSGANVLTF	TGTGCCAGCAGCCAAGGGCTCCTAGCGGGGATTAGCTCTGGGGCCAACGTCCTGACTTTC
TRBD1	TRBV18	few	TRBJ2-3	CASSHNFDREGTDTQYF	TGTGCCAGCTCACACAACTTTGACAGGGAAGGCACAGATACGCAGTATTTT
-	TRBV6-1	many	TRBJ2-7	CASGGGRHEQYF	TGTGCCAGCGGAGGGGGTCGCCACGAGCAGTACTTC
-	TRBV11-3	many	TRBJ2-7	CASSHRDFLSYEQYF	TGTGCCAGCAGCCACCGGGACTTCCTCTCCTACGAGCAGTACTTC
-	TRBV24-1	many	TRBJ1-5	CATSDLPGGRPQHF	TGTGCCACCAGTGATTTGCCCGGAGGACGGCCCCAGCATTTT
-	TRBV28	many	TRBJ1-2	CASTSVDSGYGYTF	TGTGCCAGCACCTCCGTGGACAGCGGCTATGGCTACACCTTC
-	TRBV12-3/TRBV12-4	many	TRBJ2-7	CASSPQGAGYEQYF	TGTGCCAGCAGTCCGCAGGGTGCAGGCTACGAGCAGTACTTC
-	TRBV7-3	many	TRBJ1-2	CASSLTRQVYGYTF	TGTGCCAGCAGCTTAACTCGGCAGGTCTATGGCTACACCTTC
-	TRBV12-3/TRBV12-4	few	TRBJ1-2	CASSRNLEVYGYTF	TGTGCCAGCAGTCGCAACCTAGAGGTTTATGGCTACACCTTC
-	TRBV11-2	many	TRBJ2-7	CASSLDRDSSYEQYF	TGTGCCAGCAGCTTAGATCGGGACTCGTCCTACGAGCAGTACTTC
-	TRBV20-1	many	TRBJ1-2	CSGAGYTF	TGCAGTGGGGCGGGCTACACCTTC
-	TRBV5-1	many	TRBJ2-3	CASSLYPTGSRTDTQYF	TGCGCCAGCAGCTTGTATCCGACAGGATCTCGCACAGATACGCAGTATTTT
-	TRBV24-1	many	TRBJ2-3	CATKGSPPDTQYF	TGTGCCACCAAGGGGTCTCCCCCAGATACGCAGTATTTT
-	TRBV12-3/TRBV12-4	few	TRBJ2-4	CASSMAKNIQYF	TGTGCCAGCAGTATGGCCAAAAACATTCAGTACTTC
-	TRBV2	many	TRBJ2-5	CASSGQQETQYF	TGTGCCAGCAGTGGGCAGCAAGAGACCCAGTACTTC
TRBD1	TRBV6-1	many	TRBJ1-2	CASLTGFGYGYTF	TGTGCCAGTCTGACAGGGTTCGGATATGGCTACACCTTC